This T cell receptor (beta chain) is from a study of T cells in Graves' hyperthyroidism and ophthalmopathy. Study results and limitations: From stable hyperthyroidism, ophthalmopathy was set apart by a 13 V-J model. The model anticipated ophthalmopathy a median around six months pre-onset.

Authors of the study amplified TCR beta CDR3 regions from RNA transcripts. HTBI primers were the set used in a first-round RT-PCR of the TCR CDR3. TCRdb fed the multiplex PCR reads into MiXCR, producing one record per CDR3 protein. The repertoire consists of 30,000 to 35,000 distinct CDR3 sequences, with around 52% occurring once and the leading ten covering roughly 25%. V trimming: 6 bases; J trimming: 4 bases; junction bases outside the gene matches: 6. The germline CDR1 and CDR2 sequences are ENHRY and SYGVKD. The CDR3 contains 14 residues. In its sample, this clonotype ranks as medium-sized (0.01 to 0.1%). Its target is unknown.

The TCR originated in a woman aged 40 to 50 with Graves' ophthalmopathy. This rearrangement joins TRBV10-3 to TRBJ1-2; 9 bases map to TRBD1. The source material was blood. CDR3 nucleotide sequence: TGTGCCATCAGGGGACAGGGAGATTCCTATGGCTACACCTTC. It yields the protein CAIRGQGDSYGYTF.